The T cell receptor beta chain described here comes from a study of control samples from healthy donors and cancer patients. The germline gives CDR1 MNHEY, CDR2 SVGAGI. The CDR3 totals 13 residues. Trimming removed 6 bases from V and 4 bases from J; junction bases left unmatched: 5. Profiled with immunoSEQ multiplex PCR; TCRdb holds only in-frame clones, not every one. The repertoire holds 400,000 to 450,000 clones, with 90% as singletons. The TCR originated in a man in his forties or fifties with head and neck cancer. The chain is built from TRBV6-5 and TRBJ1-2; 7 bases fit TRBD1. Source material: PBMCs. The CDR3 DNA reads TGTGCCAGCAGCCAACAGGGGTTCTATGGCTACACCTTC. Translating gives CASSQQGFYGYTF.